This TCR beta chain was captured by sequencing in a study of control samples from healthy donors and cancer patients. Trimming removed 2 bases from V and 6 bases from J, with 14 bases in between. There are 14 residues in the CDR3. The germline V gene encodes CDR1 MDHEN and CDR2 SYDVKM. The data were produced by immunoSEQ multiplex PCR, yet TCRdb's version contains in-frame clones alone and is incomplete. The data hold 140,000 or so clones, with approximately 91% observed a single time. Sequenced: blood. The receptor comes from a man aged 25-40 years in good health. The rearrangement uses TRBV28 and TRBJ2-7; no firm D call. CDR3 bases: TGTGCCAGCAGTTTAATAGGGCACGGAGTCGAGCAGTACTTC. Its translation: CASSLIGHGVEQYF.